Below, 10 T cell receptor beta chains from the same sample are listed, as sequenced in a study of blood T cell repertoires in COVID-19. Assay: immunoSEQ multiplex PCR; the TCRdb copy retains only in-frame clones and omits some. The sample carries 100,000 to 130,000 clones, around four fifths recorded once. The sequencing sample was made of peripheral blood. The receptors were sampled from a woman between 70 and 85 years old with acute or convalescent COVID-19.

The chain has TRBV15 and TRBJ2-2; 8 nucleotides align to TRBD1. V was clipped by 1 base and J by 5 bases; unmatched bases: 9. There are 17 residues in the CDR3. CDR1 and CDR2 from the germline V gene are LNHNV and YYDKDF (reference sequence). The DNA of the CDR3 is TGTGCCACCAGCAGAGGCGGAGGACAGGGTGGGACCGGGGAGCTGTTTTTT. This gives the protein CATSRGGGQGGTGELFF.

The V gene is TRBV10-3, the J gene TRBJ1-1; 8 bases are shared with TRBD1. Trimming cost V 2 bases and J 3 bases; bases outside gene matches: 2. Per germline, CDR1 ENHRY and CDR2 SYGVKD. The CDR3 contains 14 residues. The CDR3 loop reads CAISEDRGYTEAFF. Here the CDR3 DNA reads TGTGCCATCAGTGAGGACAGGGGATACACTGAAGCTTTCTTT.

The CDR3: CAISESLAGGPGEQFF. CDR3 nucleotides: TGTGCCATCAGTGAGTCTCTAGCGGGAGGGCCGGGTGAGCAGTTCTTC. This sequence joins TRBV10-3 and TRBJ2-1; 12 nucleotides line up with TRBD2. Looked up from germline, CDR1 is ENHRY and CDR2 is SYGVKD. The CDR3 has 16 residues. V lost 0 bases, J lost 9 bases, and 6 bases stayed unmatched.

This sequence joins TRBV6-4 and TRBJ1-1; D gene unclear. The germline CDR1 and CDR2 sequences are MRHNA and SNTAGT. Trimming shortened V by 6 bases and J by 0 bases, and 14 bases separated the two germline ends. There are 15 residues in the CDR3. The CDR3 bases are TGTGCCAGCAGGGTCTTTGCACGAGTGAACACTGAAGCTTTCTTT. Its protein is CASRVFARVNTEAFF.

The chain recombines TRBV2 with TRBJ2-5; a possible D gene is TRBD2 (5 bases). Germline V CDR1 and CDR2: SNHLY, FYNNEI. CDR3 size: 13 residues. V shed 7 bases and J shed 3 bases, with 12 bases lying between them. CDR3 sequence (DNA): TGTGCCAGCACCTTGAGGGCGGAAGAGACCCAGTACTTC. It encodes CASTLRAEETQYF.

In DNA, the CDR3 is TGTGCCAGCAGCCAAGATCGAGACAGGAGCTCCTATAATTCACCCCTCCACTTT. The encoded protein is CASSQDRDRSSYNSPLHF. The J gene is TRBJ1-6, the V gene TRBV4-2; weak D call: TRBD1 (6 bases). The CDR3 runs 18 residues. Germline CDR1 reads LGHNA; CDR2 reads YNFKEQ. V lost 0 bases and J lost 0, with 12 bases in between.

J is TRBJ2-7 and V is TRBV7-2, with a possible D match to TRBD1 (6 bases). Germline V lookup: CDR1 SGHTA, CDR2 FQGNSA. The CDR3 contains 14 residues. Trimming took 3 bases from V and 2 from J, leaving 11 bases between them. DNA for the CDR3: TGTGCCAGCAGCTTGGGCAGGGGAGCCTACGAGCAGTACTTC. Amino acid sequence: CASSLGRGAYEQYF.

The chain joins TRBV29-1 to TRBJ1-4; no reliable D call. Germline V gene lookup returns CDR1 SQVTM and CDR2 ANQGSEA. V was trimmed by 6 bases and J by 7 bases, leaving 15 bases between them. This CDR3 contains 13 residues. This CDR3 is CSVPAEGGEKLFF. The CDR3 DNA sequence: TGCAGCGTACCCGCGGAAGGAGGTGAAAAACTGTTTTTT.

The chain links TRBV4-2 to TRBJ1-2, with TRBD1 matching over 8 bases. J was trimmed by 2 bases and V by 4 bases; bases with no gene match: 6. Germline V lookup: CDR1 LGHNA, CDR2 YNFKEQ. The CDR3 spans 15 residues. The CDR3 nucleotides read TGTGCCAGCAGCCCGGACAGGGCGGTAAACTATGGCTACACCTTC. Translated, it gives CASSPDRAVNYGYTF.

This clone was detected only a few times. The CDR3 region has the DNA TGTGCCAGCAGCGTAGGGACAGCTAGAGACACTGAAGCTTTCTTT. It is translated as CASSVGTARDTEAFF. V is TRBV9 and J is TRBJ1-1; a possible D gene is TRBD1 (6 bases). Deletions cut 0 bases from V and 3 bases from J, with 12 bases between. The CDR3 is 15 amino acids. CDR1 and CDR2 (germline): SGDLS, YYNGEE. Looking up the rest from reference TRBV9 and TRBJ1-1 gives the full variable domain: DSGVTQTPKHLITATGQRVTLRCSPRSGDLSVYWYQQSLDQGLQFLIQYYNGEERAKGNILERFSAQQFPDLHSELNLSSLELGDSALYFCASSVGTARDTEAFFGQGTRLTVV.